The TCR beta chain described here comes from a study of T cells after posttransplantation cyclophosphamide. General observations from the study: Tissue-infiltrating T cells from skin or gut overlapped little with blood T cells. TRB clonality was highly associated with recipient CMV seropositivity and reactivation.

TCRdb's copy holds only in-frame clones and misses some; the assay was immunoSEQ multiplex PCR. The sample includes tens of thousands of clones, around 91% seen only once; the top ten take 2% to 3%. As regards this clone: Its antigen is unidentified.

A marrow graft followed busulfan-fludarabine conditioning, with cyclophosphamide on days +3 and +4. Trimming took off 4 bases at V and 3 bases at J, with 11 bases between the two ends. CDR1 SGHNT and CDR2 YYREEE come from the germline V gene (reference sequence). This CDR3 contains 15 residues. The TCR sequence derives from a male patient aged 55 to 69 who received an allogeneic stem cell transplant from a related donor and was CMV-positive. Some T cells may arise from the graft donor. The genes are TRBV5-4 and TRBJ2-6; the D gene is possibly TRBD2 (5 bases). Sequenced here: PBMCs, sampled around 67 days after allogeneic stem cell transplant with posttransplant cyclophosphamide. CDR3 DNA sequence: TGTGCCAGCAGCGTGGGCAGCGGTGGGGCCAACGTCCTGACTTTC. It is translated as CASSVGSGGANVLTF.